These 30 T cell receptor beta chains were all obtained from the same sample, sequenced in a study of T cell changes during pregnancy in multiple sclerosis. The repertoire was sequenced with immunoSEQ multiplex PCR; TCRdb's copy has only in-frame clones and lacks some. Of around 50,000 clones in the sample, about 92% were seen once. The input for sequencing was CD8+ T cells from peripheral blood mononuclear cells, taken in the second trimester of pregnancy. Receptors originate from a female donor with multiple sclerosis, enrolled in a pregnancy study.

DNA for the CDR3: TGTGCCTGGAGTGTAATTAGCGGGAGGGCCTACAATGAGCAGTTCTTC. It codes for CAWSVISGRAYNEQFF. The chain couples TRBV30 to TRBJ2-1; 11 nucleotides agree with TRBD2. The junction had 3 bases not matched to a gene; V was cut back by 0 bases and J by 2 bases. Germline-derived CDR1 and CDR2 are GTSNPN and SVGIG (reference sequence). The CDR3 consists of 16 residues.

This clone came up once. V and J are TRBV28 and TRBJ1-1, with D perhaps matching TRBD1 (5 bases). The length of the CDR3 is 15 residues. Germline V lookup: CDR1 MDHEN, CDR2 SYDVKM. The germline V and J ends were trimmed by 2 bases and 0 bases, with 10 bases remaining between them. The chain's CDR3 is CASSLIPGMNTEAFF. Here the CDR3 DNA reads TGTGCCAGCAGTTTAATTCCAGGGATGAACACTGAAGCTTTCTTT. Full variable domain (remainder filled in from reference TRBV28 and TRBJ1-1): DVKVTQSSRYLVKRTGEKVFLECVQDMDHENMFWYRQDPGLGLRLIYFSYDVKMKEKGDIPEGYSVSREKKERFSLILESASTNQTSMYLCASSLIPGMNTEAFFGQGTRLTVV.

The V gene is TRBV2, the J gene TRBJ1-2, with 8 bases lining up with TRBD1. Germline CDR1 reads SNHLY; CDR2 reads FYNNEI. The CDR3 is 14 residues long. V lost 7 bases and J lost 3; bases outside the gene matches: 7. The CDR3: CASNGQGLHYGYTF. CDR3 sequence (DNA): TGTGCCAGCAACGGACAGGGCCTACACTATGGCTACACCTTC.

This clone was recorded a few times. V and J are TRBV7-9 and TRBJ1-5; D not certain. Germline CDR1 reads SEHNR; CDR2 reads FQNEAQ (reference sequence). CDR3 size: 14 residues. Trimming took 5 bases from V and 7 from J, leaving 15 bases between them. The CDR3: CASSTDIGGQPQHF. CDR3 in DNA: TGTGCCAGCAGCACAGATATCGGAGGGCAGCCCCAGCATTTT.

This chain links TRBV14 with TRBJ1-2, with TRBD1 as a possible D gene (6 bases). This CDR3 contains 15 residues. Germline V CDR1 and CDR2: SGHDN, FVKESK. Trimming took off 5 bases at V and 2 bases at J, with 15 bases between the two ends. CDR3 sequence (DNA): TGTGCCAGCAGCTTCCACGGGACACCGAACTATGGCTACACCTTC. This encodes CASSFHGTPNYGYTF.

This clone was found once. This sequence joins TRBV28 and TRBJ1-1; D unresolved. The CDR3 runs 13 residues. The germline gives CDR1 MDHEN, CDR2 SYDVKM. Trimming took off 7 bases at V and 4 bases at J, with 13 bases between the two ends. The CDR3 is CASTVAGSTEAFF. The CDR3, as DNA: TGTGCCAGCACTGTGGCAGGTTCCACTGAAGCTTTCTTT.

The chain links TRBV28 to TRBJ2-3; D ambiguous. The V gene lost 7 bases and the J gene lost 0 bases, with 17 bases spanning the gap. The CDR3 extends over 16 amino acids. Germline V gene lookup returns CDR1 MDHEN and CDR2 SYDVKM. CDR3 bases: TGTGCCAGCACTAGGTACTACCAGACTAGCACAGATACGCAGTATTTT. Protein sequence: CASTRYYQTSTDTQYF.

The chain is built from TRBV7-9 and TRBJ2-7; TRBD2 matches 8 bases. V trimming: 5 bases; J trimming: 2 bases; junction bases outside the gene matches: 8. CDR1 is SEHNR, CDR2 FQNEAQ, per germline (reference sequence). CDR3 length equals 15 residues. The CDR3 here is CASSPRLAPTYEQYF. DNA for the CDR3: TGTGCCAGCAGCCCCCGACTAGCGCCTACCTACGAGCAGTACTTC.

In its sample, this clone was seen once. The chain couples TRBV11-2 to TRBJ1-1; TRBD1 agrees at 7 bases. CDR3 size: 17 residues. CDR1 is SGHAT, CDR2 FQNNGV, per germline. With 1 base clipped from V and 3 bases from J, the junction kept 11 bases outside the gene matches. Written as DNA, the CDR3 is TGTGCCAGCAGCTTAGTTGCACAGGAGGGGGCGTACACTGAAGCTTTCTTT. It encodes CASSLVAQEGAYTEAFF.

J is TRBJ2-3 and V is TRBV9; no clear D gene. V lost 2 bases and J 9 bases, leaving 19 bases between the germline ends. In germline, CDR1 is SGDLS, CDR2 YYNGEE. The CDR3 has 15 residues. Here the CDR3 reads CASSVAPLRQTTQYF. The CDR3 DNA follows: TGTGCCAGCAGCGTCGCCCCCCTTAGACAAACAACGCAGTATTTT. Looking up the rest from reference TRBV9 and TRBJ2-3 gives the full variable domain: DSGVTQTPKHLITATGQRVTLRCSPRSGDLSVYWYQQSLDQGLQFLIQYYNGEERAKGNILERFSAQQFPDLHSELNLSSLELGDSALYFCASSVAPLRQTTQYFGPGTRLTVL.

The gene calls are TRBV5-6 and TRBJ1-2; D gene ambiguous. The V and J ends lost 4 bases and 5 bases respectively, with 12 bases between them. Germline values: CDR1 SGHDT, CDR2 YYEEEE. This CDR3 has 13 residues. The CDR3 loop is CASSPRGPYGYTF. CDR3 DNA sequence: TGTGCCAGCAGCCCCCGAGGTCCTTATGGCTACACCTTC.

This chain links TRBV27 with TRBJ2-1; tentatively, D is TRBD2 (7 bases). CDR3 length: 17 residues. Germline CDR1 and CDR2: MNHEY and SMNVEV (reference sequence). Between the trimmed V and J ends, which lost 5 bases and 9 bases, there was a span of 26 bases. The CDR3 coding sequence is TGTGCCAGCAGTCCTACTCCGGGGGCGATAGGGAGGGGTGAGCAGTTCTTC. This sequence encodes CASSPTPGAIGRGEQFF.

V is TRBV7-3 and J is TRBJ1-5; D possibly corresponds to TRBD1 (6 bases). The CDR3 loop spans 17 amino acids. Trimming shortened V by 1 base and J by 6 bases, and 19 bases separated the two germline ends. Germline V gene lookup returns CDR1 SGHTA and CDR2 FQGTGA. CDR3 bases: TGTGCCAGCAGCTTAAAAAAACGGGGGGGGCTGGTTCAGCCCCAGCATTTT. Its protein is CASSLKKRGGLVQPQHF. Complete variable domain (other parts from reference TRBV7-3 and TRBJ1-5): GAGVSQTPSNKVTEKGKYVELRCDPISGHTALYWYRQSLGQGPEFLIYFQGTGAADDSGLPNDRFFAVRPEGSVSTLKIQRTERGDSAVYLCASSLKKRGGLVQPQHFGDGTRLSIL.

The CDR3 reads CASSPGLTYEQYF. The CDR3 nucleotides are TGTGCCAGCTCACCGGGACTTACTTACGAGCAGTACTTC. This chain joins TRBV18 and TRBJ2-7; a weak D match, TRBD2 (6 bases). The CDR3 extends over 13 amino acids. Trimming stripped 3 bases from V and 4 bases from J, with 10 bases between. Germline V gene sequence: CDR1 KGHSH, CDR2 LQKENI.

The chain is built from TRBV6-6 and TRBJ2-7; the match to TRBD1 covers 7 bases. The trim removed 4 bases at V and 4 bases at J, leaving 4 bases unmatched. The CDR3 covers 13 residues. Germline V lookup: CDR1 MNHNY, CDR2 SVGAGI (reference sequence). The CDR3 sequence: CASSWDREYEQYF. The CDR3 nucleotides are TGTGCCAGCAGTTGGGACAGAGAGTACGAGCAGTACTTC.

This clone was picked up one time. The V and J genes are TRBV4-3 and TRBJ1-6; the D gene is possibly TRBD1 (5 bases). Germline V gene sequence: CDR1 LGHNA, CDR2 YSLEER. The CDR3 covers 17 residues. Trimming pared 0 bases from V and 5 bases from J, leaving 14 bases between. CDR3 sequence: CASSQDRETAHNSPLHF. CDR3 nucleotides: TGCGCCAGCAGCCAAGATAGAGAGACAGCTCATAATTCACCCCTCCACTTT.

J is TRBJ2-1 and V is TRBV29-1, with TRBD2 matching 7 bases. Unmatched junction bases numbered 16, after V lost 6 bases and J lost 5 bases. The germline V gene has CDR1 SQVTM and CDR2 ANQGSEA. The CDR3 length is 16 residues. As DNA, the CDR3 is TGCAGCGTCCGGCACTCCAGCCAAGGGAGGGACAATGAGCAGTTCTTC. This translates into CSVRHSSQGRDNEQFF.

The chain combines TRBV7-8 with TRBJ2-2; D may be TRBD2 (6 bases). The CDR3 has 17 residues. Germline values: CDR1 SGHVS, CDR2 FQNEAQ. Trimming took 1 base from V and 0 from J, leaving 12 bases between them. This chain's CDR3 is CASSLEVGTSNTGELFF. DNA for the CDR3: TGTGCCAGCAGCTTAGAGGTCGGGACTTCGAACACCGGGGAGCTGTTTTTT.

This clone was detected a few times. CDR3 region: CASRWTSPGGEQFF. The CDR3 DNA reads as TGTGCCAGCAGGTGGACTAGCCCGGGAGGTGAGCAGTTCTTC. V is TRBV6-6 and J is TRBJ2-1, with 8 bases aligning to TRBD2. The V and J ends lost 6 bases and 9 bases, in that order; junction bases with no gene match: 10. Per the germline V gene, CDR1 is MNHNY and CDR2 is SVGAGI (reference sequence). The CDR3 runs to 14 residues.

V and J are TRBV10-1 and TRBJ2-1, with a tentative D call TRBD1 (5 bases). Germline CDR1 WNHNN, CDR2 SYGVQD (reference sequence). Between the trimmed V and J ends, which lost 3 bases and 3 bases, there was a span of 15 bases. CDR3 size: 16 residues. The CDR3 protein is CASSDGVVGLYNEQFF. Here the CDR3 DNA reads TGCGCCAGCAGTGACGGCGTGGTGGGGCTCTACAATGAGCAGTTCTTC.

This chain connects TRBV2 to TRBJ1-4, with 10 bases aligning to TRBD1. From germline, CDR1 is SNHLY and CDR2 FYNNEI. Trimming took 4 bases from V and 7 from J; bases not matched to a gene: 3. The CDR3 consists of 14 residues. This CDR3 reads CASSGDRGSEKLFF. As DNA, the CDR3 is TGTGCCAGCAGTGGGGACAGGGGCAGTGAAAAACTGTTTTTT.

This sequence joins TRBV6-1 and TRBJ2-1; perhaps TRBD1 as D (6 bases). V shed 6 bases and J shed 4 bases, with 10 bases lying between them. The CDR3 is 13 residues long. Germline CDR1 MNHNS, CDR2 SASEGT. CDR3 sequence (DNA): TGTGCCAGCAGACCCGGACAGTACAATGAGCAGTTCTTC. It codes for CASRPGQYNEQFF.

The CDR3 is CASSLYGAGGITEAFF. In DNA form, the CDR3 reads TGTGCCAGCAGTCTCTATGGAGCAGGGGGGATCACTGAAGCTTTCTTT. The chain joins TRBV27 to TRBJ1-1, with 7 bases matching TRBD1. Germline CDR1 MNHEY, CDR2 SMNVEV (reference sequence). The CDR3 extends over 16 amino acids. The V segment lost 5 bases and the J segment 4 bases; nucleotides outside the gene matches: 13.

The chain carries TRBV5-4 and TRBJ2-1; D is unclear. Trimming stripped 2 bases from V and 3 bases from J, with 9 bases between. CDR1 and CDR2 from the germline V gene are SGHNT and YYREEE (reference sequence). CDR3 length: 14 residues. The CDR3, as DNA: TGTGCCAGCAGCTTCACATCCCTCTACAATGAGCAGTTCTTC. Residues: CASSFTSLYNEQFF.

CDR3 coding DNA: TGTGCCAGCAGCCATACTAGCGGGAGGGTTCGTCAGGACGAGCAGTACTTC. It is translated as CASSHTSGRVRQDEQYF. The rearrangement links TRBV7-9 to TRBJ2-7; TRBD2 matches at 13 bases. With 5 bases clipped from V and 5 bases from J, the junction kept 12 bases outside the gene matches. The CDR3 length is 17 residues. Germline lookup yields CDR1 SEHNR and CDR2 FQNEAQ (reference sequence).

This chain links TRBV9 with TRBJ1-6, with TRBD1 matching over 7 bases. V was clipped by 1 base and J by 7 bases; unmatched bases: 5. From germline, CDR1 is SGDLS and CDR2 YYNGEE. The CDR3 has 15 amino acids. DNA for the CDR3: TGTGCCAGCAGCGTAAGAACAGGGGCGAATTCACCCCTCCACTTT. This codes for CASSVRTGANSPLHF.

This clone was seen a single time. DNA for the CDR3: TGCGCCAGCAGCTACGCTAGCGGGGGTGCTTACGAGCAGTACTTC. Translated, it gives CASSYASGGAYEQYF. J is TRBJ2-7 and V is TRBV5-1; 10 bases map to TRBD2. J lost 4 bases, V lost 3 bases, and 7 bases had no gene match. Germline loops: CDR1 SGHRS, CDR2 YFSETQ. The CDR3 contains 15 residues.

V gene TRBV7-9 combines with J gene TRBJ2-2, with 13 bases that match TRBD2. The junction had 8 bases not matched to a gene; V was cut back by 5 bases and J by 5 bases. Germline loops: CDR1 SEHNR, CDR2 FQNEAQ (reference sequence). The CDR3 loop spans 17 amino acids. DNA of the CDR3: TGTGCCAGCAGCCCTGGACTAGCGGGGGAGCAAACCGGGGAGCTGTTTTTT. It yields the protein CASSPGLAGEQTGELFF.

This chain links TRBV5-4 with TRBJ2-3; the D gene is possibly TRBD2 (5 bases). The CDR3 totals 12 residues. Germline loops: CDR1 SGHNT, CDR2 YYREEE (reference sequence). V lost 0 bases, J lost 6 bases, and 5 bases lay in between. The CDR3: CASSLERDTQYF. CDR3 bases: TGTGCCAGCAGCTTGGAGCGGGATACGCAGTATTTT.

The chain joins TRBV30 to TRBJ1-2, with 8 bases lining up with TRBD1. The V gene end was trimmed by 0 bases and the J gene end by 6 bases; junction bases not matched to a gene: 6. Looked up from germline, CDR1 is GTSNPN and CDR2 is SVGIG (reference sequence). CDR3 length: 14 amino acids. The CDR3 here is CAWSVGQGADGYTF. CDR3 DNA: TGTGCCTGGAGTGTAGGGCAGGGGGCGGATGGCTACACCTTC.